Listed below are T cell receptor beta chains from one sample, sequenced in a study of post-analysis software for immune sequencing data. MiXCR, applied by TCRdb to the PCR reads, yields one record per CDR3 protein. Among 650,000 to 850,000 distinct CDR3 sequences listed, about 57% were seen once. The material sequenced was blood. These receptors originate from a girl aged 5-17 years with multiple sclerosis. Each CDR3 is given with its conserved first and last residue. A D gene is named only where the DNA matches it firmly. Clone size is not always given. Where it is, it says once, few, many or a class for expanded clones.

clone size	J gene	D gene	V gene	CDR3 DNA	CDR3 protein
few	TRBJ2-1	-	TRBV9	TGTGCCAGCAGCGTAGCCCAAAGCTCCTACAATGAGCAGTTCTTC	CASSVAQSSYNEQFF
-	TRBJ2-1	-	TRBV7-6	TGTGCCAGCAGCTTAGACCCGAAGGGCCCGTGGACTTACAATGAGCAGTTCTTC	CASSLDPKGPWTYNEQFF
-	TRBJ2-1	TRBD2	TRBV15	TGTGCCACCAGCCCCCCTGGGCTAGCGGGGTACAATGAGCAGTTCTTC	CATSPPGLAGYNEQFF
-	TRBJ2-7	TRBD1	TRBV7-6	TGTGCCAGCAGCACCCGGGACAGATACGAGCAGTACTTC	CASSTRDRYEQYF
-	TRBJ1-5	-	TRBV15	TGTGCCACGTCTCGGGGAGGTTCAGTCAATCAGCCCCAGCATTTT	CATSRGGSVNQPQHF
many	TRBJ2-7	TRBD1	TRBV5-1	TGCGCCAGCAGCCCACGGACAGGGCCCTACGAGCAGTACTTC	CASSPRTGPYEQYF
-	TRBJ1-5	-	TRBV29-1	TGCAGCGTCCGGAAAGGCGGGGGAGGGGAGCCCCAGCATTTT	CSVRKGGGGEPQHF
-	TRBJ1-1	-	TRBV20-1	TGCAGTGCTAGAGAGTATGGCCGAGAGGACACTGAAGCTTTCTTT	CSAREYGREDTEAFF
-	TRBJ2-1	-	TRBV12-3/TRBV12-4	TGTGCCAGCAGTTTCGGGGGCCTCTCCGGGCGCAATGAGCAGTTCTTC	CASSFGGLSGRNEQFF
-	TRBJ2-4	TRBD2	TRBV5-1	TGCGCCAGCAGCTTGGAAGGACTAGCGTTAAGCCTTGGGATTCAGTACTTC	CASSLEGLALSLGIQYF
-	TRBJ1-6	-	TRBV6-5	TGTGCCAGCAGTTACCGGGAGAATTCACCCCTCCACTTT	CASSYRENSPLHF
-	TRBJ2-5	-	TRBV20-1	TGCAGTGCTAGAGGGGACCCTCGAGAGACCCAGTACTTC	CSARGDPRETQYF
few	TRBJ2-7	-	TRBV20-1	TGCAGTGCTAGAGGTTTCATTGGGAGTTGGTACGAGCAGTACTTC	CSARGFIGSWYEQYF
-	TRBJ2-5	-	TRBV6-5	TGTGCCAGCAGTTACTGGACGGGGACCCAGTACTTC	CASSYWTGTQYF
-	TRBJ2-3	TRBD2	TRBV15	TGTGCCACCAGCAGAGATGTAGAGGGCGGGAGTTCTAATACGCAGTATTTT	CATSRDVEGGSSNTQYF
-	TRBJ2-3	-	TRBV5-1	TGCGCCACCAAGACTACAAGCACAGATACGCAGTATTTT	CATKTTSTDTQYF
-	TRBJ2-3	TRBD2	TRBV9	TGTGCCAGCAGCGTAGGTTCTACTAGCGGGGGGGATACGCAGTATTTT	CASSVGSTSGGDTQYF
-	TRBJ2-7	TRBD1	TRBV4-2	TGTGCCAGCAGTCGGGACAGGGGGCCTGTCGAGCAGTACTTC	CASSRDRGPVEQYF
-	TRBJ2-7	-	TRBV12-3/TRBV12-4	TGTGCCAGCAGTAGGATGGGCTACGAGCAGTACTTC	CASSRMGYEQYF
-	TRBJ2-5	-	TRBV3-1	TGTGCCAGCAGCCTCGGGGCTTTGGGTGAGACCCAGTACTTC	CASSLGALGETQYF
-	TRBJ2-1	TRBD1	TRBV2	TGTGCCGTTATGCGCGGGACAGGGGCGACGGATGAGCAGTTCTTC	CAVMRGTGATDEQFF
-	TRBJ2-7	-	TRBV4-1	TGCGCCAGCAGCCAAACTGGGCGACGGTCCTACGAGCAGTACTTC	CASSQTGRRSYEQYF
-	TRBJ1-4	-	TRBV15	TGTGCCACCAGCAAAACAGGGTACGGTGAAAAACTGTTTTTT	CATSKTGYGEKLFF
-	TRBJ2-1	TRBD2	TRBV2	TGTGCCAGCAGTGATAAGCGGGGGCCCCACGATGAGCAGTTCTTC	CASSDKRGPHDEQFF
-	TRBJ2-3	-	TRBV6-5	TGTGCCAGCAGTTACACAGGGTCTGGAGATACGCAGTATTTT	CASSYTGSGDTQYF
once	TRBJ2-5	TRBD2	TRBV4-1	TGCGCCAGCAGCCAAGATAGCGGACTAGCGGTACAAGAGACCCAGTACTTC	CASSQDSGLAVQETQYF
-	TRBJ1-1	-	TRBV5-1	TGCGCCAGCCGCGCGGACACCAACACTGAAGCTTTCTTT	CASRADTNTEAFF
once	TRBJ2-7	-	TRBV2	TGTGCCAGCTATCGGGACTTCCGAGGAGGCGAGCAGTACTTC	CASYRDFRGGEQYF
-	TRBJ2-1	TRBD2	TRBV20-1	TGCAGTGCTAGAGATTGGCTAGCGGGAGGGCTCGTCGGCAATGAGCAGTTCTTC	CSARDWLAGGLVGNEQFF
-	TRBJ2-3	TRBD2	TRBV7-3	TGTGCCAGCAGCCGAGGGACGGGTGCGGGGGAGACGCAGTATTTT	CASSRGTGAGETQYF
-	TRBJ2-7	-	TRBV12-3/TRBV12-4	TGTGCCAGCAGTTCCCAGGGTTACATCTCCTACGAGCAGTACTTC	CASSSQGYISYEQYF
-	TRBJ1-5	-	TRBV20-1	TGCAGTGCTATTGATGAACGGACGAATCAGTCCCAGCATTTT	CSAIDERTNQSQHF